This T cell receptor beta chain originates from a study of cytomegalovirus exposure and HLA in healthy donors. A remark on this clone: The antigen is not known.

The PCR contained 60 Vbeta and 13 Jbeta primers. Clones were sequenced by immunoSEQ multiplex PCR, and TCRdb holds only the in-frame ones, with some missing. The repertoire holds 150,000 or so clones, with approximately 84% as singletons. Per germline, CDR1 PRHDT and CDR2 FYEKMQ (reference sequence). Trimming at V came to 3 bases and at J to 4 bases, leaving 2 bases not matched to a gene. This CDR3 has 13 amino acids. General observations from the study: The authors later linked a missense DCLRE1C variant to TCR beta V- and J-gene trimming.

The sequencing sample was made of PBMCs. This chain links TRBV13 with TRBJ1-1; TRBD1 matches at 7 bases. The TCR was taken from a woman in her forties or fifties in good health and CMV-seropositive. CDR3 bases: TGTGCCAGCAGCTTCGGGGACAGCACTGAAGCTTTCTTT. It codes for CASSFGDSTEAFF.